Presented here are 11 T cell receptor gamma chains from one specimen sequenced in a study of γδ T cells in repeated Plasmodium falciparum infection. TCRdb reran clone calling via CATT on the multiplex PCR reads. Here the sample spans about 26,000 gamma-chain clones, less than 3.5% being singletons. Flow sorting of PBMC yielded separate Vgamma9/Vdelta2+ and Vdelta2-negative gammadelta T cell populations for bulk repertoire analysis. The sequenced sample was gamma-delta T cells from blood. The receptors shown here come from a pool of human donors (malaria-infected and uninfected, not separated).

Concerning this clone: A much larger clone differs by one base, so this may be a read error. The V and J genes are TRGV5 and TRGJ1 or TRGJ2. Germline matching of the DNA provided the J gene here, since TCRdb leaves it blank. This CDR3 has 15 amino acids. After removal of 0 bases from V and 10 bases from J, the junction contained 15 bases not matched to a gene. Germline CDR1 VINAFY, CDR2 YDVSNSKD. CDR3 amino acids: CATWDRPTLLWKKLF. CDR3 nucleotide sequence: TGTGCCACCTGGGACAGGCCTACCCTTCTTTGGAAGAAACTCTTT.

At least ten counts were recorded for this clone. A far larger clone is off by one base, so a read error is likely. Other nucleotide sequences in the sample specify the same CDR3. The CDR3 protein is CALWEVELGKKIKVF. DNA of the CDR3: TGTGCCTTATGGGAGGTTGAGTTGGGCAAAAAAATCAAGGTATTT. This chain links TRGV9 with TRGJP. Matching the DNA to germline supplied the J gene, which TCRdb does not give. This CDR3 is built from 15 residues. The germline gives CDR1 GITISATS, CDR2 ISYDGTV (reference sequence).

This clone occurred a few times. A read error likely explains why the TCRdb protein, taken from a much larger clone, differs from this DNA's translation at residue 7; the protein shown is translated from the DNA. The chain links TRGV9 to TRGJP. TCRdb is silent on the J gene; assignment here came from matching the DNA to germline. V was clipped by 0 bases and J by 7 bases; unmatched bases: 6. Germline loops: CDR1 GITISATS, CDR2 ISYDGTV (reference sequence). CDR3 size: 17 residues. The CDR3: CALWEVFCELGKKIKVF. As DNA, the CDR3 is TGTGCCTTGTGGGAGGTGTTCTGTGAGTTGGGCAAAAAAATCAAGGTATTT.

Regarding this clone: This DNA translates differently at residue 9 from the TCRdb protein, which is that of a much larger clone; a read error is likely, and the protein shown is the DNA's own translation. This chain links TRGV3 with TRGJ1 or TRGJ2. No J gene was available from TCRdb, and it was assigned here by a germline match of the DNA. With V trimmed by 0 bases and J by 6 bases, 8 bases remained unmatched. The V gene's germline CDR1 is VTNTFY and CDR2 YDVSTARD (reference sequence). This CDR3 has 14 amino acids. CDR3 loop: CATWDRLACYKKLF. The CDR3 DNA sequence: TGTGCCACCTGGGACAGGCTGGCTTGTTATAAGAAACTCTTT.

This clone was observed many times. This may arise from a read error, as a much more abundant clone is one base away. The J gene is TRGJ1 or TRGJ2, the V gene TRGV9. The CDR3 covers 16 residues. Germline-derived CDR1 and CDR2 are GITISATS and ISYDGTV (reference sequence). The CDR3 loop is CALWEVRGIWDYKKLF. CDR3 DNA sequence: TGTGCCTTGTGGGAGGTGCGGGGTATTTGGGATTATAAGAAGCTCTTT.

The chain has TRGV9 and TRGJP2. The J gene comes from matching the DNA to germline here; TCRdb lacks it. V dropped 0 bases and J dropped 8; count of bases not matched to a gene: 3. CDR1 and CDR2 from the germline V gene are GITISATS and ISYDGTV (reference sequence). This CDR3 is built from 13 residues. In DNA form, the CDR3 reads TGTGCCTTGTGGGAGGTGCGCGATTGGATCAAGACGTTT. Amino acid sequence: CALWEVRDWIKTF.

This clone was detected only a few times. This DNA's translation differs at residue 11 from TCRdb's protein, which comes from a much larger clone; a read error is likely, and the protein shown is translated from the DNA. This chain uses TRGV9 with TRGJP1. TCRdb gives no J gene; it was assigned here by matching the DNA to germline. J was trimmed by 0 bases and V by 1 base; bases with no gene match: 20. This CDR3 is built from 21 residues. The germline V gene encodes CDR1 GITISATS and CDR2 ISYDGTV (reference sequence). In nucleotides, the CDR3 is TGTGCCTTGTGGGAGGTCGCCCTAGGGCGGGGGGGGTATACCACTGGTTGGTTCAAGATATTT. This gives the protein CALWEVALGRGGYTTGWFKIF.

This clone was seen many times. The sample holds other DNA sequences that translate to the same CDR3. The genes are TRGV9 and TRGJP. Here the J gene came from matching the DNA to germline, since TCRdb omits it. CDR3 length: 17 residues. Germline assignment: CDR1 GITISATS and CDR2 ISYDGTV (reference sequence). Germline trimming cut 1 base from V and 7 bases from J; bases unmatched to any gene: 7. The CDR3 region has the DNA TGTGCCTTGTGGGAGGTAAGGGAGGAGTTGGGCAAAAAAATCAAGGTATTT. It translates to CALWEVREELGKKIKVF.

In its sample, this clone was seen many times. A far larger clone is a single base away, which makes a read error likely. The same CDR3 is also encoded by other DNA sequences in this sample. The V gene is TRGV9, the J gene TRGJP. Germline-derived CDR1 and CDR2 are GITISATS and ISYDGTV (reference sequence). V was pared by 4 bases and J by 4 bases, with 1 base of the junction left unmatched. CDR3 length: 15 amino acids. CDR3 sequence: CALWEQELGKKIKVF. Here the CDR3 DNA reads TGTGCCTTGTGGGAACAAGAGTTGGGCAAAAAAATCAAGGTATTT.

CDR3 DNA sequence: TGTGCCTTTGGGAGGGCCCCCGAGAGTTGGGCAAAAAAAATCAAGGTATTT. This codes for CAFGRAPESWAKKIKVF. The chain recombines TRGV9 with TRGJP. The J gene is absent in TCRdb and was assigned here via DNA matching to germline. This CDR3 is built from 17 residues. The germline CDR1 and CDR2 sequences are GITISATS and ISYDGTV (reference sequence). J gave up 16 bases and V 10 bases, and 25 bases lay outside the gene matches.

On this clone: It is likely a read error: a sequence one base away is far more abundant. Other DNA sequences in this specimen translate into the identical CDR3. There is no J gene call, but TRGV9 is given as the V gene. The CDR3 covers 13 residues. Germline assignment: CDR1 GITISATS and CDR2 ISYDGTV (reference sequence). The CDR3 region is CALWEVPGIWKLF. The CDR3 DNA sequence: TGTGCCTTGTGGGAGGTGCCCGGGATTTGGAAACTCTTC.